Each of the 26 T cell receptor beta chains below was sequenced from the same sample in a study of T cell responses to AZD1222 COVID-19 vaccine. TCRdb keeps only in-frame clones here, not all; method: immunoSEQ multiplex PCR. Of about 150,000 clones listed, less than 95% are singletons. The source was peripheral blood, collected on day 0 of AZD1222 vaccination. Source of these receptors: an adult in good health.

V gene TRBV7-9 combines with J gene TRBJ2-1; D possibly corresponds to TRBD2 (6 bases). The V end was cut by 4 bases, the J end by 13 bases, with 11 bases between. Germline assignment: CDR1 SEHNR and CDR2 FQNEAQ (reference sequence). The CDR3 length is 11 residues. CDR3 nucleotide sequence: TGTGCCAGCAGCTCCTCTAGCGTACAGTTCTTC. This sequence encodes CASSSSSVQFF.

The chain carries TRBV3-1 (or the pseudogene TRBV3-2) and TRBJ1-1; the D is unclear. The CDR3 covers 14 residues. V was clipped by 7 bases and J by 0 bases, with 12 bases between them. Germline loops: CDR1 LGHDT, CDR2 YNNKEL (reference sequence). CDR3 amino acids: CASTLGGMNTEAFF. The CDR3, as DNA: TGTGCCAGCACGTTGGGTGGAATGAACACTGAAGCTTTCTTT.

The chain has TRBV10-2 and TRBJ1-5; D is uncertain. The V gene lost 2 bases and the J gene lost 2 bases, with 10 bases spanning the gap. The CDR3 spans 15 residues. Germline CDR1 and CDR2: WSHSY and SAAADI. CDR3 protein: CASSERQTGNQPQHF. Written as DNA, the CDR3 is TGCGCCAGCAGTGAGCGGCAGACCGGCAATCAGCCCCAGCATTTT.

DNA of the CDR3: TGTGCCAGCAGCTCTGGGACAAGAGGGTTCTACGAGCAGTACTTC. This translates into CASSSGTRGFYEQYF. The genes are TRBV11-2 and TRBJ2-7; D possibly corresponds to TRBD1 (6 bases). CDR1 is SGHAT and CDR2 is FQNNGV in the germline V gene. V lost 4 bases, J lost 3 bases, and 16 bases lay in between. The CDR3 is 15 residues long. Full variable domain (remainder filled in from reference TRBV11-2 and TRBJ2-7): EAGVAQSPRYKIIEKRQSVAFWCNPISGHATLYWYQQILGQGPKLLIQFQNNGVVDDSQLPKDRFSAERLKGVDSTLKIQPAKLEDSAVYLCASSSGTRGFYEQYFGPGTRLTVT.

This clone was recorded once. V gene TRBV2 combines with J gene TRBJ1-5, with TRBD1 matching over 8 bases. V gave up 6 bases and J gave up 2 bases; unmatched junction bases: 9. Germline lookup yields CDR1 SNHLY and CDR2 FYNNEI. The CDR3 loop spans 16 amino acids. Written as DNA, the CDR3 is TGTGCCAGCAGCCGCAGGGGGCTGGTCGGCAATCAGCCCCAGCATTTT. This translates into CASSRRGLVGNQPQHF.

The V gene is TRBV4-2, the J gene TRBJ2-7; D unclear. Germline CDR1 and CDR2: LGHNA and YNFKEQ. The CDR3 spans 13 residues. The germline V and J ends were trimmed by 0 bases and 5 bases, with 8 bases remaining between them. The CDR3 sequence: CASSQDARDEQYF. The CDR3 nucleotides are TGTGCCAGCAGCCAAGACGCTCGGGACGAGCAGTACTTC.

The gene calls are TRBV12-5 and TRBJ2-7; D may correspond to TRBD1 or TRBD2 (6 bases each). The CDR3 sequence is 14 residues long. Germline V gives CDR1 LGHNT, CDR2 FRNRAP. Deletions cut 5 bases from V and 7 bases from J, with 18 bases between. The CDR3: CASGRGTPLGEQYF. The CDR3 DNA reads as TGTGCTAGTGGTCGCGGGACACCCCTGGGAGAGCAGTACTTC.

The chain carries TRBV19 and TRBJ1-2, with D possibly TRBD1 on 5 matching bases. The V end was cut by 6 bases, the J end by 4 bases, with 18 bases between. Germline V gene lookup returns CDR1 LNHDA and CDR2 SQIVND (reference sequence). This CDR3 has 15 amino acids. CDR3 DNA: TGTGCCAGTAGCCATACAGGTTCCCTGAGCTATGGCTACACCTTC. Encoded protein: CASSHTGSLSYGYTF.

The chain carries TRBV15 and TRBJ1-1, with TRBD1 matching over 7 bases. J lost 1 base, V lost 2 bases, and 4 bases had no gene match. This CDR3 has 15 residues. Germline-derived CDR1 and CDR2 are LNHNV and YYDKDF (reference sequence). CDR3 sequence (DNA): TGTGCCACCAGCAGATACCGACAGGGGAACACTGAAGCTTTCTTT. This encodes CATSRYRQGNTEAFF.

The genes are TRBV5-1 and TRBJ2-6; possible D gene TRBD2, 7 bases. Germline values: CDR1 SGHRS, CDR2 YFSETQ. This CDR3 is 19 amino acids long. With 1 base removed from V and 0 bases from J, the gap between germline ends came to 17 bases. CDR3 amino acids: CASSLSPPGEGSGANVLTF. CDR3 nucleotides: TGCGCCAGCAGCTTGAGTCCCCCAGGGGAGGGCTCTGGGGCCAACGTCCTGACTTTC.

J is TRBJ2-7 and V is TRBV11-3; D is ambiguous. CDR3 length equals 15 residues. Trimming cost V 0 bases and J 0 bases, with 9 bases left between them. Per germline, CDR1 SGHNT and CDR2 YENEEA. The CDR3 loop reads CASSLDPRTSYEQYF. The CDR3 DNA sequence: TGTGCCAGCAGCTTAGATCCTAGAACCTCCTACGAGCAGTACTTC.

The CDR3 nucleotides read TGTGCCAGCAGCTTAGTTAGCCTGAACACTGAAGCTTTCTTT. Encoded protein: CASSLVSLNTEAFF. The rearrangement uses TRBV7-9 and TRBJ1-1; no reliable D call. Germline V gene sequence: CDR1 SEHNR, CDR2 FQNEAQ (reference sequence). V lost 1 base, J lost 0 bases, and 6 bases lay in between. CDR3 size: 14 residues. Variable domain in full (rest from reference TRBV7-9 and TRBJ1-1): DTGVSQNPRHKITKRGQNVTFRCDPISEHNRLYWYRQTLGQGPEFLTYFQNEAQLEKSRLLSDRFSAERPKGSFSTLEIQRTEQGDSAMYLCASSLVSLNTEAFFGQGTRLTVV.

The V and J genes are TRBV19 and TRBJ1-5; 8 bases match TRBD1. Per germline, CDR1 LNHDA and CDR2 SQIVND (reference sequence). Losses at the gene ends were 0 bases for V and 7 bases for J; bases not matched to a gene: 14. The CDR3 has 18 amino acids. Written as DNA, the CDR3 is TGTGCCAGTAGTATAGATCTCTCAGGACAGGGAGTCCGGCAGCCCCAGCATTTT. Its protein is CASSIDLSGQGVRQPQHF.

The V and J genes are TRBV7-4 and TRBJ1-6; unclear D gene. The CDR3 has 11 residues. V lost 4 bases and J lost 16, with 11 bases in between. Germline V gene data show CDR1 as SGHVT and CDR2 as SQSDAQ. The chain's CDR3 is CASSSTVSLHF. Here the CDR3 DNA reads TGTGCCAGCAGCTCAACAGTGTCTCTCCACTTT.

The J gene is TRBJ2-5, the V gene TRBV27, with 7 bases that match TRBD2. V dropped 6 bases and J dropped 7; count of bases not matched to a gene: 11. Germline CDR1 is MNHEY and CDR2 is SMNVEV (reference sequence). CDR3 length: 14 amino acids. CDR3 protein: CASRRTRGRSTQYF. In DNA, the CDR3 is TGTGCCAGCAGGCGGACTAGGGGTCGGTCGACCCAGTACTTC.

This chain's CDR3 is CASSLQGSGANVLTF. DNA for the CDR3: TGTGCCAGCAGTTTACAGGGCTCTGGGGCCAACGTCCTGACTTTC. The rearrangement joins TRBV27 to TRBJ2-6; D is possibly TRBD1 (5 bases). From germline, CDR1 is MNHEY and CDR2 SMNVEV (reference sequence). Trimming took off 2 bases at V and 0 bases at J, with 5 bases between the two ends. The CDR3 runs 15 residues. The complete variable domain, with remaining parts taken from reference TRBV27 and TRBJ2-6, reads EAQVTQNPRYLITVTGKKLTVTCSQNMNHEYMSWYRQDPGLGLRQIYYSMNVEVTDKGDVPEGYKVSRKEKRNFPLILESPSPNQTSLYFCASSLQGSGANVLTFGAGSRLTVL.

This clone was detected once. The rearrangement joins TRBV28 to TRBJ1-6; D is unclear. V was trimmed by 3 bases and J by 7 bases, leaving 4 bases between them. Germline V gene lookup returns CDR1 MDHEN and CDR2 SYDVKM. The length of the CDR3 is 12 residues. The chain's CDR3 is CASSFSNSPLHF. The CDR3 nucleotides are TGTGCCAGCAGTTTTTCCAATTCACCCCTCCACTTT.

The V call is TRBV11-3, the J call TRBJ2-1; tentatively, D is TRBD1 (5 bases). The CDR3 has 13 amino acids. Trimming took 1 base from V and 9 from J, leaving 10 bases between them. Germline V gene sequence: CDR1 SGHNT, CDR2 YENEEA. CDR3 residues: CASSLGTLGEQFF. Written as DNA, the CDR3 is TGTGCCAGCAGCTTAGGGACATTGGGTGAGCAGTTCTTC.

This chain uses TRBV5-1 with TRBJ2-3, with a tentative D call TRBD1 (6 bases). CDR3 size: 16 residues. The V gene lost 3 bases and the J gene lost 1 base, with 15 bases spanning the gap. Germline V gene data show CDR1 as SGHRS and CDR2 as YFSETQ. The CDR3 nucleotides read TGCGCCAGCAGCTCCCCTACTTGGACAGGCACAGATACGCAGTATTTT. It specifies CASSSPTWTGTDTQYF.

The chain joins TRBV19 to TRBJ2-3, with D unresolved. V was shortened by 6 bases and J by 4 bases, with 20 bases between the two germline ends. The CDR3 spans 16 residues. Germline CDR1 reads LNHDA; CDR2 reads SQIVND (reference sequence). CDR3: CASRGLGRTGADTQYF. CDR3 in DNA: TGTGCCAGTAGGGGCCTTGGGCGGACCGGTGCAGATACGCAGTATTTT.

The chain recombines TRBV18 with TRBJ1-4, with D perhaps TRBD1 (5 bases). The V gene lost 4 bases and the J gene lost 8 bases, with 11 bases spanning the gap. This CDR3 spans 13 amino acids. Germline CDR1 and CDR2: KGHSH and LQKENI. DNA for the CDR3: TGTGCCAGCTCACGAGGGACTGAAGAAAAACTGTTTTTT. It encodes CASSRGTEEKLFF.

The genes are TRBV7-2 and TRBJ2-7, with D possibly TRBD1 on 6 matching bases. Trimming removed 3 bases from V and 5 bases from J, with 8 bases in between. Germline CDR1 is SGHTA and CDR2 is FQGNSA. The CDR3 has 12 residues. CDR3 nucleotides: TGTGCCAGCAGCTTCAGGGGAAACGAGCAGTACTTC. This translates into CASSFRGNEQYF. Based on the CDR3 plus reference TRBV7-2 and TRBJ2-7, the full variable domain is GAGVSQSPSNKVTEKGKDVELRCDPISGHTALYWYRQSLGQGLEFLIYFQGNSAPDKSGLPSDRFSAERTGGSVSTLTIQRTQQEDSAVYLCASSFRGNEQYFGPGTRLTVT.

The V gene is TRBV7-2, the J gene TRBJ1-5, with 7 positions matching TRBD1. The germline CDR1 and CDR2 sequences are SGHTA and FQGNSA. V trimming: 3 bases; J trimming: 5 bases; junction bases outside the gene matches: 4. The CDR3 runs 14 residues. The chain's CDR3 is CASSLDRSYQPQHF. Here the CDR3 DNA reads TGTGCCAGCAGCTTGGACAGGTCTTATCAGCCCCAGCATTTT.

This clone was detected only a few times. The CDR3 DNA follows: TGTGCCAGCAGCCAAATTCCGAGGGAAAAACTGTTTTTT. Translating gives CASSQIPREKLFF. The chain has TRBV7-2 and TRBJ1-4, with no clear D. In germline, CDR1 is SGHTA, CDR2 FQGNSA. Trimming took off 5 bases at V and 8 bases at J, with 12 bases between the two ends. The CDR3 loop spans 13 amino acids.

The V and J genes are TRBV10-1 and TRBJ2-7; TRBD1 aligns across 8 bases. J gave up 2 bases and V 8 bases, and 2 bases lay outside the gene matches. The germline gives CDR1 WNHNN, CDR2 SYGVQD (reference sequence). CDR3 size: 12 residues. The chain's CDR3 is CASWTGTYEQYF. The CDR3 DNA follows: TGCGCCAGCTGGACAGGGACCTACGAGCAGTACTTC.

V gene TRBV11-2 combines with J gene TRBJ2-3, with 8 bases fitting TRBD2. The CDR3 spans 14 residues. V trimming: 4 bases; J trimming: 6 bases; junction bases outside the gene matches: 6. Germline CDR1 and CDR2: SGHAT and FQNNGV. CDR3 sequence (DNA): TGTGCCAGCAGCTCCTTAGCGGGACCCGATACGCAGTATTTT. Encoded protein: CASSSLAGPDTQYF.